Reported below is one T cell receptor beta chain. Its antigen is as yet unknown. This specimen comes from a study of T cell responses to AZD1222 COVID-19 vaccine. About the research overall: Second-dose groups at about 4 or about 12 weeks were pooled. Study results and caveats: Across spike, vaccine-associated CD4 TCRs were found, dominant at 160-218 and 743-854. Sampling captured repertoires only after the peak T cell response. The study reported that nearly half of spike-specific TCRs target unmutated variant regions.

The protocol was immunoSEQ multiplex PCR, while the TCRdb copy is restricted to in-frame clones and leaves out a portion. The table shows over 130,000 clones, with about 92% occurring only once. Germline V gene data show CDR1 as SGHAT and CDR2 as FQNNGV. Trimming took 5 bases from V and 4 from J, leaving 8 bases between them. The CDR3 runs 12 residues. The starting material was peripheral blood, obtained on day 0 of AZD1222 vaccination. The sequence derives from an adult in good health. V usage is TRBV11-2 and J usage is TRBJ1-1; TRBD1 might be the D (5 bases). This CDR3 reads CASSRQSTEAFF. CDR3 in DNA: TGTGCCAGCAGCAGACAGTCCACTGAAGCTTTCTTT.